Below, one TCR beta chain is given with its context. This clone showed up many times. The specificity of this receptor is unknown. The sample holds no much larger clone one base away, and base qualities are not on file. The sample comes from a study of metastatic and nonmetastatic thyroid tumors (dated by TCRdb to the early 2020s). About the investigation overall: The researchers compared repertoires between peripheral blood samples and tumor or nodule tissue samples from patients with malignant or benign thyroid disease. What the authors observed across the whole study: TCR beta diversity was reported as significantly higher in malignant tumors than in benign nodules, in both blood and tumor samples.

Trimming accounts for 6 bases at V and 2 bases at J, while the number of junction bases matched to no gene is 7. CDR1 and CDR2 are read off the germline V gene as MDHEN and SYDVKM. From the cysteine up to the phenylalanine, the CDR3 has a length of 15 residues. The only DNA kept is the CDR3, 45 bases in frame from the first base. The method was PCR. The reads were generated on an Illumina HiSeq 4000. The TCR beta-chain CDR3 region of each patient was profiled by high-throughput sequencing. The authors' analysis ran thus. The researchers built a classifier to tell apart papillary thyroid cancer patients with distant metastasis, based on CDR3 differences among clinicopathological groups. To measure repertoire diversity the researchers used the Shannon index, while the Morisita-Horn index served to gauge how similar the tumor and blood repertoires were. TCRdb itself trimmed the public reads at Q25 with fastp, ran MiXCR and retained productive beta chains. The V and J calls reflect TCRdb's pipeline rather than the authors' work. The sample table holds some 54,000 clones, of which approximately 15% were seen once. The top ten constitute almost 3% of the sample.

No treatment had been received by any patient before thyroid surgery. Using T-cell receptor beta sequencing, the researchers looked back retrospectively at clinical samples from patients, gathered between about 2012 and 2019. The source material was blood. The V and J genes are TRBV28 and TRBJ1-5, with 7 junctional bases fitting TRBD1. This receptor was obtained from a female donor with papillary thyroid cancer or a benign thyroid nodule (not recorded which). Some clones in this sample may be carry-over from other donors' samples. The DNA reads TGTGCCAGCAGATACAGGGGTAGGGGCAATCAGCCCCAGCATTTT. Its translation reads: CASRYRGRGNQPQHF. Here the CDR3 is joined to the reference TRBV28 and TRBJ1-5 genes, and the full variable domain is: DVKVTQSSRYLVKRTGEKVFLECVQDMDHENMFWYRQDPGLGLRLIYFSYDVKMKEKGDIPEGYSVSREKKERFSLILESASTNQTSMYLCASRYRGRGNQPQHFGDGTRLSIL.